The rows below give T cell receptor beta chains drawn from one sample of a study of response to subunit inactivated influenza vaccine. MiXCR was run by TCRdb on the RT-PCR reads, yielding one entry per CDR3 protein. This sample has 650,000 to 850,000 distinct CDR3 sequences, with approximately 14% found just once. The specimen was PBMCs from blood, collected around 14 days before vaccination. These receptors all come from a man in his fifties who received an inactivated influenza vaccine. Both conserved end residues are part of each CDR3. D genes are given only for firm matches. Part of the rows lack a size; the others show once, few, many or a class for expanded clones.

V gene: TRBV4-3; clone size: few; D gene: TRBD2; J gene: TRBJ2-1; CDR3 DNA: TGCGCCAGCAGCCAAGGCGACAGCGGGAGGGCCGATGAGCAGTTCTTC; CDR3 protein: CASSQGDSGRADEQFF
V gene: TRBV5-1; clone size: few; D gene: TRBD1; J gene: TRBJ2-1; CDR3 DNA: TGCGCCAGCAGCTTGGGATACAGGGGCAATGAGCAGTTCTTC; CDR3 protein: CASSLGYRGNEQFF
V gene: TRBV29-1; clone size: .; D gene: .; J gene: TRBJ2-7; CDR3 DNA: TGCAGCGTTGTCGACACCCTCGGCTACGAGCAGTACTTC; CDR3 protein: CSVVDTLGYEQYF
V gene: TRBV3-1; clone size: .; D gene: .; J gene: TRBJ2-3; CDR3 DNA: TGTGCCAGCAGTCACCGTCGGGGAGTAACCACAGATACGCAGTATTTT; CDR3 protein: CASSHRRGVTTDTQYF
V gene: TRBV11-2; clone size: few; D gene: .; J gene: TRBJ2-3; CDR3 DNA: TGTGCCAGCAGCCCCCTAAAGCCTCGAGATACGCAGTATTTT; CDR3 protein: CASSPLKPRDTQYF
V gene: TRBV7-8; clone size: .; D gene: .; J gene: TRBJ2-2; CDR3 DNA: TGTGCCAGCAGCTTAAAGGGGGTCTCTCTGGACACCGGGGAGCTGTTTTTT; CDR3 protein: CASSLKGVSLDTGELFF
V gene: TRBV20-1; clone size: few; D gene: TRBD1; J gene: TRBJ2-5; CDR3 DNA: TGCAGTGCTAGAGGACAGGGCCAAGAGACCCAGTACTTC; CDR3 protein: CSARGQGQETQYF
V gene: TRBV29-1; clone size: .; D gene: .; J gene: TRBJ2-1; CDR3 DNA: TGCAGCGTTACTAGATTATCGAGCTCCTACAATGAGCAGTTCTTC; CDR3 protein: CSVTRLSSSYNEQFF
V gene: TRBV7-2; clone size: few; D gene: TRBD1; J gene: TRBJ2-5; CDR3 DNA: TGTGCCAGCAGCTTAACATTGACAGGGGGCGGACAAGAGACCCAGTACTTC; CDR3 protein: CASSLTLTGGGQETQYF
V gene: TRBV28; clone size: once; D gene: TRBD1; J gene: TRBJ2-7; CDR3 DNA: TGTGCCAGCAGCGGTAGGACAGGGAATATCTACGTTGTGCAGTACTTC; CDR3 protein: CASSGRTGNIYVVQYF
V gene: TRBV21-1; clone size: .; D gene: .; J gene: TRBJ2-7; CDR3 DNA: TGTGCCAGCAGCAAAGGGGAGAGCGGGAGGGCCCTCTTGTTTGTCCACGAGCAGTACTTC; CDR3 protein: CASSKGESGRALLFVHEQYF
V gene: TRBV24-1; clone size: .; D gene: TRBD1; J gene: TRBJ1-6; CDR3 DNA: TGTGCCACCAGTTACCGACAGGGAGTCAACCTCCACTTT; CDR3 protein: CATSYRQGVNLHF
V gene: TRBV5-1; clone size: few; D gene: TRBD1; J gene: TRBJ1-1; CDR3 DNA: TGCGCCAGCCGGGACAGGGGGCGCGGGAACACTGAAGCTTTCTTT; CDR3 protein: CASRDRGRGNTEAFF
V gene: TRBV12-3/TRBV12-4; clone size: few; D gene: TRBD1; J gene: TRBJ2-1; CDR3 DNA: TGTGCCAGCAGCCTCTTCGGGACAGGGTCCTACAATGAGCAGTTCTTC; CDR3 protein: CASSLFGTGSYNEQFF
V gene: TRBV15; clone size: few; D gene: .; J gene: TRBJ2-7; CDR3 DNA: TGTGCCACCAGCAGCCAACGGCCCTCCTACGAGCAGTACTTC; CDR3 protein: CATSSQRPSYEQYF
V gene: TRBV15; clone size: .; D gene: .; J gene: TRBJ1-6; CDR3 DNA: TGTGCCACCAGCAGAGATCGGGCAGAAGCTTATAATTCACCCCTCCACTTT; CDR3 protein: CATSRDRAEAYNSPLHF
V gene: TRBV3-1; clone size: many; D gene: TRBD2; J gene: TRBJ2-7; CDR3 DNA: TGTGCCAGCAGCCCTGATCACACCGGGACTAGCGGGAGATCCTACGAGCAGTACTTC; CDR3 protein: CASSPDHTGTSGRSYEQYF
V gene: TRBV29-1; clone size: .; D gene: .; J gene: TRBJ1-1; CDR3 DNA: TGCAGCGTCTCTGGACCGATAGAAGCTTTCTTT; CDR3 protein: CSVSGPIEAFF
V gene: TRBV29-1; clone size: .; D gene: TRBD1; J gene: TRBJ2-7; CDR3 DNA: TGCAGCGTTCAACCGGACAGGGTAGACGAGCAGTACTTC; CDR3 protein: CSVQPDRVDEQYF
V gene: TRBV5-5; clone size: few; D gene: .; J gene: TRBJ2-4; CDR3 DNA: TGTGCCAGCAGCCCGGACAGCCCGAACCGAAACATTCAGTACTTC; CDR3 protein: CASSPDSPNRNIQYF
V gene: TRBV2; clone size: few; D gene: .; J gene: TRBJ1-2; CDR3 DNA: TGTGCCAGCAAGGGGGGAAGGGAAACCTATGGCTACACCTTC; CDR3 protein: CASKGGRETYGYTF
V gene: TRBV5-1; clone size: .; D gene: .; J gene: TRBJ2-7; CDR3 DNA: TGCGCCAGCAGGTTGGAAAGGCAGAACTACGAGCAGTACTTC; CDR3 protein: CASRLERQNYEQYF
V gene: TRBV28; clone size: .; D gene: .; J gene: TRBJ2-1; CDR3 DNA: TGTGCCAGCAGTTTAACTAAGGTACATAATGAGCAGTTCTTC; CDR3 protein: CASSLTKVHNEQFF
V gene: TRBV28; clone size: .; D gene: .; J gene: TRBJ2-3; CDR3 DNA: TGTGCCAGCAGTTCTCCGGTAGTAGATACGCAGTATTTT; CDR3 protein: CASSSPVVDTQYF
V gene: TRBV5-1; clone size: few; D gene: .; J gene: TRBJ2-1; CDR3 DNA: TGCGCCAGCAGCTTGGGCCTGACGGAGCTACAGGGCTACAATGAGCAGTTCTTC; CDR3 protein: CASSLGLTELQGYNEQFF
V gene: TRBV3-1; clone size: few; D gene: .; J gene: TRBJ2-7; CDR3 DNA: TGTGCCAGCAGCCATACTATTCAGGGACGGGACTCCTACGAGCAGTACTTC; CDR3 protein: CASSHTIQGRDSYEQYF
V gene: TRBV12-3/TRBV12-4; clone size: .; D gene: TRBD1; J gene: TRBJ1-4; CDR3 DNA: TGTGCCAGCAGCCGACAGGGGTGGACGCGAGGGGCTGAAAAACTGTTTTTT; CDR3 protein: CASSRQGWTRGAEKLFF
V gene: TRBV15; clone size: .; D gene: .; J gene: TRBJ2-3; CDR3 DNA: TGTGCCACCAGCCGACTATACACAGATACGCAGTATTTT; CDR3 protein: CATSRLYTDTQYF
V gene: TRBV5-1; clone size: many; D gene: TRBD1; J gene: TRBJ2-2; CDR3 DNA: TGCGCCAGCAGCCACGGGACAGTTAGCACCGGGGAGCTGTTTTTT; CDR3 protein: CASSHGTVSTGELFF
V gene: TRBV6-1; clone size: .; D gene: TRBD1; J gene: TRBJ2-7; CDR3 DNA: TGTGCCAGCAGGGCCAGTGACAGGGGGAGCTCCTACGAGCAGTACTTC; CDR3 protein: CASRASDRGSSYEQYF
V gene: TRBV11-2; clone size: .; D gene: .; J gene: TRBJ2-1; CDR3 DNA: TGTGCCAGCAGCTTATATGTATCGGGGGAGAGCTCCGTGGGCTCTGGCTCCTACAATGAGCAGTTCTTC; CDR3 protein: CASSLYVSGESSVGSGSYNEQFF
V gene: TRBV7-6; clone size: .; D gene: TRBD2; J gene: TRBJ2-2; CDR3 DNA: TGTGCCAGCAGCTTAGAAAATGCGGGGGGGCCTACCACCGGGGAGCTGTTTTTT; CDR3 protein: CASSLENAGGPTTGELFF
V gene: TRBV7-2; clone size: .; D gene: .; J gene: TRBJ1-4; CDR3 DNA: TGTGCCAGCAGCTTAGTGGCTGAAAAACTGTTTTTT; CDR3 protein: CASSLVAEKLFF
V gene: TRBV6-1; clone size: few; D gene: .; J gene: TRBJ2-7; CDR3 DNA: TGTGCCAGCAACAGGGACAAGCAGTACTTC; CDR3 protein: CASNRDKQYF
V gene: TRBV20-1; clone size: .; D gene: TRBD1; J gene: TRBJ2-2; CDR3 DNA: TGCAGTGCTAGGAGACAGGGGAACACCGGGGAGCTGTTTTTT; CDR3 protein: CSARRQGNTGELFF
V gene: TRBV6-2/TRBV6-3; clone size: .; D gene: .; J gene: TRBJ1-1; CDR3 DNA: TGTGCCAGCAGTTATCGGGGGGCGGCGAGCACTGAAGCTTTCTTT; CDR3 protein: CASSYRGAASTEAFF
V gene: TRBV2; clone size: few; D gene: TRBD2; J gene: TRBJ2-3; CDR3 DNA: TGTGCCAGCAGTGAATCAACTAGCGTGCAAACAGATACGCAGTATTTT; CDR3 protein: CASSESTSVQTDTQYF
V gene: TRBV4-1; clone size: .; D gene: TRBD2; J gene: TRBJ2-1; CDR3 DNA: TGCGCCAGCAGCCAAGGGATCCTAGCGGGGGCGAGGTACAATGAGCAGTTCTTC; CDR3 protein: CASSQGILAGARYNEQFF
V gene: TRBV7-9; clone size: many; D gene: .; J gene: TRBJ1-4; CDR3 DNA: TGTGCCAGCAGCCCCTCGGGAGGAACTAATGAAAAACTGTTTTTT; CDR3 protein: CASSPSGGTNEKLFF
V gene: TRBV20-1; clone size: few; D gene: TRBD2; J gene: TRBJ2-1; CDR3 DNA: TGCAGTGCTAGTGGTAGCGGGGGACCCTACAATGAGCAGTTCTTC; CDR3 protein: CSASGSGGPYNEQFF
V gene: TRBV4-2; clone size: few; D gene: .; J gene: TRBJ1-2; CDR3 DNA: TGTGCCAGCAGCCAAGATCGAGGTCATAACTATGGCTACACCTTC; CDR3 protein: CASSQDRGHNYGYTF
V gene: TRBV10-3; clone size: .; D gene: .; J gene: TRBJ2-1; CDR3 DNA: TGTGCCATCAGTGAGCCAGGACGCTTGAGGAATGAGCAGTTCTTC; CDR3 protein: CAISEPGRLRNEQFF
V gene: TRBV6-6; clone size: few; D gene: TRBD1; J gene: TRBJ2-1; CDR3 DNA: TGTGCCCTCGGGACAGGGCTTGGTGAGCAGTTCTTC; CDR3 protein: CALGTGLGEQFF
V gene: TRBV20-1; clone size: few; D gene: .; J gene: TRBJ1-4; CDR3 DNA: TGCAGTGCCGCCGAGGGGGGACTTAATGAAAAACTGTTTTTT; CDR3 protein: CSAAEGGLNEKLFF
V gene: TRBV7-6; clone size: .; D gene: .; J gene: TRBJ2-1; CDR3 DNA: TGTGCCAGCAGCTTAGCACAGGGAGATGAGCAGTTCTTC; CDR3 protein: CASSLAQGDEQFF
V gene: TRBV14; clone size: .; D gene: TRBD1; J gene: TRBJ2-1; CDR3 DNA: TGTGCCAGCAGCCGAGGACAGGGGGCCTACAATGAGCAGTTCTTC; CDR3 protein: CASSRGQGAYNEQFF
V gene: TRBV29-1; clone size: .; D gene: .; J gene: TRBJ2-7; CDR3 DNA: TGCAGCGCCGTCTACGAGCAGTACTTC; CDR3 protein: CSAVYEQYF
V gene: TRBV4-2; clone size: .; D gene: TRBD2; J gene: TRBJ2-1; CDR3 DNA: TGTGCCAGCAGCCAAGATGCACTAGCGGCTGAATACAATGAGCAGTTCTTC; CDR3 protein: CASSQDALAAEYNEQFF
V gene: TRBV4-3; clone size: .; D gene: TRBD2; J gene: TRBJ2-2; CDR3 DNA: TGCGCCAGCAGCCAACCTGCGGGAGAGGATACCGGGGAGCTGTTTTTT; CDR3 protein: CASSQPAGEDTGELFF
V gene: TRBV7-2; clone size: .; D gene: TRBD2; J gene: TRBJ2-7; CDR3 DNA: TGTGCCAGCAGCCGCCGGGTAGCGGGGTCCTACGAGCAGTACTTC; CDR3 protein: CASSRRVAGSYEQYF
V gene: TRBV4-1; clone size: few; D gene: .; J gene: TRBJ2-7; CDR3 DNA: TGCGCCAGCAGCCAAGTTACTACTAGCAGGTCCTACGAGCAGTACTTC; CDR3 protein: CASSQVTTSRSYEQYF
V gene: TRBV12-5; clone size: .; D gene: .; J gene: TRBJ2-5; CDR3 DNA: TGTGCTAGTGGGGGAACAGGGCAAGAGACCCAGTACTTC; CDR3 protein: CASGGTGQETQYF
V gene: TRBV7-8; clone size: few; D gene: .; J gene: TRBJ2-3; CDR3 DNA: TGTGCCAGCAGCTTAGGCCGCCGATGGGGGGCTGCAGATACGCAGTATTTT; CDR3 protein: CASSLGRRWGAADTQYF
V gene: TRBV4-2; clone size: .; D gene: .; J gene: TRBJ1-1; CDR3 DNA: TGTGCCAGCAGCCAAGATAGACGGGACACTGAAGCTTTCTTT; CDR3 protein: CASSQDRRDTEAFF
V gene: TRBV12-3/TRBV12-4; clone size: few; D gene: .; J gene: TRBJ1-5; CDR3 DNA: TGTGCCAGCAGCTGGGACTCGGGACAAGTACAGAGAGCCCAGCATTTT; CDR3 protein: CASSWDSGQVQRAQHF
V gene: TRBV12-3/TRBV12-4; clone size: .; D gene: TRBD1; J gene: TRBJ1-3; CDR3 DNA: TGTGCCAGCAGTTATTTCAGGGGGCTGACTGGAAACACCATATATTTT; CDR3 protein: CASSYFRGLTGNTIYF
V gene: TRBV5-1; clone size: many; D gene: TRBD1; J gene: TRBJ2-7; CDR3 DNA: TGCGCCAGCAGCTCTACCGGGACAGTTTACGAGCAGTACTTC; CDR3 protein: CASSSTGTVYEQYF
V gene: TRBV6-2/TRBV6-3; clone size: .; D gene: .; J gene: TRBJ1-4; CDR3 DNA: TGTGCCAGCAGCCGGGACCTAGGATATAATGAAAAACTGTTTTTT; CDR3 protein: CASSRDLGYNEKLFF
V gene: TRBV20-1; clone size: .; D gene: TRBD2; J gene: TRBJ2-1; CDR3 DNA: TGCAGTGCTAGAGATTGGGGTAGCGGGAGGTTTCTACCTTTCAATGAGCAGTTCTTC; CDR3 protein: CSARDWGSGRFLPFNEQFF